Listed below are T cell receptor beta chains from one sample, sequenced in a study of T cells in Graves' hyperthyroidism and ophthalmopathy. TCRdb reprocessed the multiplex PCR reads via MiXCR and lists one record per CDR3 protein. The sample yields over 300,000 distinct CDR3 sequences, about 15% seen once. The specimen was blood. These receptors were obtained from a woman in her sixties or seventies with Graves' hyperthyroidism. Each CDR3 is given with its conserved first and last residue. D genes are given only for firm matches. Expanded clones get a size class; other rows say once, few or many, or leave the size out.

>NA|TRBV20-1|TRBJ2-3|many
TGCAGTGCTAGAGATACGGAATGGCCCTTTAGCACAGATACGCAGTATTTT
CSARDTEWPFSTDTQYF
>NA|TRBV27|TRBJ2-6|few
TGTGCCAGCAGTTTGGGCGGGTTCAGCTCTGGGGCCAACGTCCTGACTTTC
CASSLGGFSSGANVLTF
>NA|TRBV10-3|TRBJ1-3|few
TGTGCCATCAGTGAGTCCTCGAGCTCTGGAAACACCATATATTTT
CAISESSSSGNTIYF
>NA|TRBV12-3/TRBV12-4|TRBJ2-4|NA
TGTGCCAGCAGTAAGAACGGGGACATTCAGTACTTC
CASSKNGDIQYF
>NA|TRBV9|TRBJ1-1|NA
TGTGCCAGCAGCGTAGCAGCCCAGGGCACTGAAGCTTTCTTT
CASSVAAQGTEAFF
>TRBD2|TRBV28|TRBJ2-1|few
TGTGCCAGCAGTTTGGGGGCTAGCGGGAGGGTTGAGCAGTTCTTC
CASSLGASGRVEQFF
>NA|TRBV7-2|TRBJ2-1|many
TGTGCCAGCAGCCTCTTGACCCCCGCTCGGCAGTTCTTC
CASSLLTPARQFF
>NA|TRBV2|TRBJ2-7|many
TGTGCCAGCAGTCGCGGGACAGAGTCCTACGAGCAGTACTTC
CASSRGTESYEQYF
>NA|TRBV5-6|TRBJ2-1|few
TGTGCCAGCAGCTTGGGCGGAACCCAGTTCTTC
CASSLGGTQFF
>TRBD1|TRBV20-1|TRBJ1-1|many
TGCAGTGCTAGAGTGGGAGGGGGCGGGGGCACTGAAGCTTTCTTT
CSARVGGGGGTEAFF
>TRBD2|TRBV19|TRBJ2-6|few
TGTGCCAGTAGTACAAAACTAGCGGGAGGGCCTGGGGCCAACGTCCTGACTTTC
CASSTKLAGGPGANVLTF
>TRBD1|TRBV7-9|TRBJ1-1|many
TGTGCCAGCAGCTCCACAGGGGGCAGGAACACTGAAGCTTTCTTT
CASSSTGGRNTEAFF
>NA|TRBV5-1|TRBJ2-4|NA
TGCGCCAGCAGCTTGGTTACAGGGGAGGCCTTTCAGTACTTC
CASSLVTGEAFQYF
>NA|TRBV6-8|TRBJ2-3|many
TGTGCCAGCAGTTACTCGGCCGCAGATACGCAGTATTTT
CASSYSAADTQYF
>NA|TRBV11-2|TRBJ1-1|few
TGTGCCAGCAGTTTAGCGAATCTTTCAGTTAGAAGGGCAATGAACACTGAAGCTTTCTTT
CASSLANLSVRRAMNTEAFF
>NA|TRBV5-1|TRBJ2-1|NA
TGCGCCAGCAGCTTGGCAAGTGCGGTAGTTTTTGAGCAGTTCTTC
CASSLASAVVFEQFF
>NA|TRBV27|TRBJ2-7|many
TGTGCCAGCAGTTTATCGCGAGGGGCGGCCTACGAGCAGTACTTC
CASSLSRGAAYEQYF
>NA|TRBV4-1|TRBJ2-1|NA
TGCGCCAGCAGCCAAGATTACGGGAGCTCCTACAATGAGCAGTTCTTC
CASSQDYGSSYNEQFF
>NA|TRBV28|TRBJ1-5|many
TGTGCCAGCAGTTTATACAGCTTCAATCAGCCCCAGCATTTT
CASSLYSFNQPQHF
>NA|TRBV5-1|TRBJ1-2|many
TGCGCCAGCAGCTTGGGGGGAAGAGAAGGCTACACCTTC
CASSLGGREGYTF
>TRBD2|TRBV11-2|TRBJ2-1|many
TGTGCCAGCAGCATTTTCCCTAGCGGGAGGTCGGGTGAGCAGTTCTTC
CASSIFPSGRSGEQFF
>NA|TRBV6-1|TRBJ1-5|many
TGTGCCAGCAGTATGGACCCAACAATTCAGCCCCAGCATTTT
CASSMDPTIQPQHF
>NA|TRBV7-8|TRBJ2-3|many
TGTGCCAGCTCCGGAGGGAACACAGATACGCAGTATTTT
CASSGGNTDTQYF
>TRBD2|TRBV28|TRBJ2-7|many
TGTGCCAGCAGTACACGTAGCGGGAGAATACCCTACGAGCAGTACTTC
CASSTRSGRIPYEQYF
>NA|TRBV29-1|TRBJ2-4|many
TGCAGCGTTGAAGGGACAACCAAAAACATTCAGTACTTC
CSVEGTTKNIQYF
>NA|TRBV3-1|TRBJ2-1|many
TGTGCCAGCAGCCAAGGTCGAGGGAAGCAGTTCTTC
CASSQGRGKQFF
>TRBD1|TRBV30|TRBJ1-1|many
TGTGCCTGGGAAGACAGGGCCGAAGCTTTCTTT
CAWEDRAEAFF
>TRBD2|TRBV6-1|TRBJ2-1|few
TGTGCCAGCAGTCGAACTAGCGGGACGAAGGGTGGGCAGTTCTTC
CASSRTSGTKGGQFF
>TRBD2|TRBV7-9|TRBJ2-7|many
TGTGCCAGCAGCCCTGGAACGGGGGGACTTGACTACGAGCAGTACTTC
CASSPGTGGLDYEQYF
>NA|TRBV6-2/TRBV6-3|TRBJ1-2|few
TGTGCCAGCATGGGCGGTCCTGACTATGGCTACACCTTC
CASMGGPDYGYTF
>NA|TRBV7-3|TRBJ2-3|many
TGTGCCAGCAGCTTAGGACTCCCGGCCGATACGCAGTATTTT
CASSLGLPADTQYF
>NA|TRBV5-1|TRBJ2-1|many
TGCGCCAGCAGCTTGGAGGGCTGGGATAACGAGCAGTTCTTC
CASSLEGWDNEQFF
>NA|TRBV19|TRBJ1-1|many
TGTGCCAGTAGTATGTTCGGTGAAGCTTTCTTT
CASSMFGEAFF
>NA|TRBV7-9|TRBJ2-7|many
TGTGCCAGCAGCTCACTACTCTGGAGCTCCTACGAGCAGTACTTC
CASSSLLWSSYEQYF
>NA|TRBV6-1|TRBJ2-1|many
TGTGCCAGCAGTGAAGGGGCGAACTCCTACAATGAGCAGTTCTTC
CASSEGANSYNEQFF
>TRBD2|TRBV6-1|TRBJ2-7|many
TGTGCCACTGGGAGGGCCGTCGAGCAGTACTTC
CATGRAVEQYF